Shown below are 19 T cell receptor beta chains from a single sample sequenced in a study of blood T cell repertoires in COVID-19. The assay was immunoSEQ multiplex PCR, and TCRdb's table has in-frame clones only and misses some. This sample has some 150,000 clones; 85% to 90% occur once, and the top ten carry 3.5% to 5.5%. The sequencing sample was made of peripheral blood. The source is a woman aged 40 to 50 with acute or convalescent COVID-19.

The chain uses TRBV5-6 and TRBJ2-7; a weak D match, TRBD1 (6 bases). The CDR3 covers 15 residues. Trimming left V 1 base short and J 4 bases short, with 15 bases between. Germline lookup yields CDR1 SGHDT and CDR2 YYEEEE. As DNA, the CDR3 is TGTGCCAGCAGCTTGTCGCCAGGGGTAGGGTACGAGCAGTACTTC. Encoded protein: CASSLSPGVGYEQYF.

This clone was found once. The chain is built from TRBV11-2 and TRBJ2-7; perhaps TRBD2 as D (6 bases). V shed 5 bases and J shed 6 bases, with 11 bases lying between them. This CDR3 has 12 amino acids. Germline CDR1 is SGHAT and CDR2 is FQNNGV. The CDR3 DNA follows: TGTGCCAGCAGCCGACTAGATCGCGAGCAGTACTTC. This sequence encodes CASSRLDREQYF. The full variable domain, its missing parts supplied by reference TRBV11-2 and TRBJ2-7, is EAGVAQSPRYKIIEKRQSVAFWCNPISGHATLYWYQQILGQGPKLLIQFQNNGVVDDSQLPKDRFSAERLKGVDSTLKIQPAKLEDSAVYLCASSRLDREQYFGPGTRLTVT.

The chain joins TRBV4-3 to TRBJ2-2; 11 bases fit TRBD2. Germline V CDR1 and CDR2: LGHNA, YSLEER. The CDR3 covers 20 residues. With 0 bases clipped from V and 6 bases from J, the junction kept 15 bases outside the gene matches. In DNA form, the CDR3 reads TGCGCCAGCAGCCAAGATCTGATGAGGGTAGCGGGAGGGCCGGCCGGGGAGCTGTTTTTT. Protein sequence: CASSQDLMRVAGGPAGELFF.

This sequence joins TRBV5-3 and TRBJ1-1, with D possibly matching TRBD1 (5 bases). TRBV5-3 is an ORF, with its function uncertain. This CDR3 comprises 14 residues. Trimming stripped 7 bases from V and 0 bases from J, with 13 bases between. The CDR3 bases are TGTGCCAGATCCAGACAGCCTTTGAACACTGAAGCTTTCTTT. Translated: CARSRQPLNTEAFF.

V gene TRBV10-3 combines with J gene TRBJ2-7; TRBD2 aligns across 12 bases. This CDR3 has 14 amino acids. In germline, CDR1 is ENHRY, CDR2 SYGVKD. J gave up 6 bases and V 5 bases, and 5 bases lay outside the gene matches. This chain's CDR3 is CAISRLAGEGEQYF. CDR3 DNA: TGTGCCATCAGTCGACTAGCGGGAGAGGGCGAGCAGTACTTC.

This sequence joins TRBV5-1 and TRBJ1-1; D possibly corresponds to TRBD1 (6 bases). The germline gives CDR1 SGHRS, CDR2 YFSETQ. The CDR3 runs 15 residues. The V and J ends lost 4 bases and 5 bases respectively, with 18 bases between them. The CDR3 loop reads CASSERGGRGTEAFF. The CDR3, as DNA: TGCGCCAGCAGCGAAAGGGGGGGCAGAGGGACTGAAGCTTTCTTT. The full variable domain, completed using reference TRBV5-1 and TRBJ1-1, is KAGVTQTPRYLIKTRGQQVTLSCSPISGHRSVSWYQQTPGQGLQFLFEYFSETQRNKGNFPGRFSGRQFSNSRSEMNVSTLELGDSALYLCASSERGGRGTEAFFGQGTRLTVV.

This clone was counted only a few times. The V call is TRBV19, the J call TRBJ1-3; maybe TRBD1 (6 bases). This CDR3 spans 15 amino acids. V lost 6 bases and J lost 5, with 17 bases in between. Germline CDR1 is LNHDA and CDR2 is SQIVND (reference sequence). CDR3 sequence reads: CASSDPGTPRNTIYF. The CDR3, as DNA: TGTGCCAGTAGCGACCCCGGGACACCCAGAAACACCATATATTTT.

This sequence joins TRBV19 and TRBJ1-4; no reliable D call. Trimming pared 1 base from V and 8 bases from J, leaving 11 bases between. Germline V gene data show CDR1 as LNHDA and CDR2 as SQIVND (reference sequence). The CDR3 is 14 residues long. For the CDR3, the DNA is TGTGCCAGTAGTATAGGAGGGCCGGGAGAAAAACTGTTTTTT. This encodes CASSIGGPGEKLFF.

This sequence joins TRBV5-1 and TRBJ2-1; 7 bases are a match to TRBD2. This CDR3 is built from 15 residues. V gave up 0 bases and J gave up 10 bases; unmatched junction bases: 10. Germline assignment: CDR1 SGHRS and CDR2 YFSETQ. The CDR3 here is CASSLEVAGPSEQFF. DNA for the CDR3: TGCGCCAGCAGCTTGGAGGTAGCGGGCCCCTCGGAGCAGTTCTTC.

CDR3 nucleotide sequence: TGTGCCAGTAGTATCGGGACTAGCGGGGGGTTTCAAGAGACCCAGTACTTC. It codes for CASSIGTSGGFQETQYF. This chain links TRBV19 with TRBJ2-5; TRBD2 aligns across 15 bases. Germline-derived CDR1 and CDR2 are LNHDA and SQIVND (reference sequence). The CDR3 loop spans 17 amino acids. Trimming cost V 3 bases and J 2 bases; bases outside gene matches: 4.

The gene calls are TRBV24-1 and TRBJ2-1; 8 bases fit TRBD2. The germline V gene has CDR1 KGHDR and CDR2 SFDVKD. V was clipped by 5 bases and J by 2 bases; unmatched bases: 4. This CDR3 contains 15 residues. The CDR3 bases are TGTGCCACCAGTGGCGGTAGCGGGGCCTACAATGAGCAGTTCTTC. Amino acid sequence: CATSGGSGAYNEQFF.

The V call is TRBV29-1, the J call TRBJ1-2; TRBD1 agrees at 8 bases. CDR1 SQVTM and CDR2 ANQGSEA come from the germline V gene. The CDR3 is 15 residues long. J was trimmed by 4 bases and V by 5 bases; bases with no gene match: 12. DNA for the CDR3: TGCAGCGTTCGAAATATAGGACAGGGAGGCTATGGCTACACCTTC. This gives the protein CSVRNIGQGGYGYTF.

This sequence joins TRBV4-1 and TRBJ2-1; the match to TRBD2 covers 8 bases. The CDR3 totals 15 residues. Per germline, CDR1 MGHRA and CDR2 YSYEKL. V was clipped by 5 bases and J by 8 bases; unmatched bases: 11. CDR3 DNA sequence: TGCGCCAGCAGCGCCGGGACTAGTAGGGGCGATGAGCAGTTCTTC. Protein sequence: CASSAGTSRGDEQFF.

This clone appeared once. V usage is TRBV7-2 and J usage is TRBJ2-3; D not resolved. CDR3 size: 13 residues. V was clipped by 1 base and J by 5 bases, with 7 bases between them. Germline V CDR1 and CDR2: SGHTA, FQGNSA. CDR3 coding DNA: TGTGCCAGCAGCTTAGTTCGAGGAGATACGCAGTATTTT. This sequence encodes CASSLVRGDTQYF.

V gene TRBV19 combines with J gene TRBJ1-3, with a weak D call TRBD1 (6 bases). This CDR3 comprises 15 residues. Germline assignment: CDR1 LNHDA and CDR2 SQIVND (reference sequence). The germline V and J ends were trimmed by 5 bases and 0 bases, with 11 bases remaining between them. In nucleotides, the CDR3 is TGTGCCAGTAGTCGGGACATCAGCTCTGGAAACACCATATATTTT. Its protein is CASSRDISSGNTIYF.

About this clone itself: A junction boundary mismatches the germline segment, possibly from a read error. This CDR3 is CATGEQGNQPQHF. CDR3 nucleotide sequence: TGTGCCACCGGTGAACAGGGAAATCAGCCCCAGCATTTT. V and J are TRBV24-1 and TRBJ1-5, with D possibly TRBD1 on 6 matching bases. Germline V gene lookup returns CDR1 KGHDR and CDR2 SFDVKD. CDR3 size: 13 residues.

This clone was counted between two and nine times. This chain uses TRBV27 with TRBJ2-1; maybe TRBD1 (7 bases). The CDR3 has 12 residues. Germline V gives CDR1 MNHEY, CDR2 SMNVEV (reference sequence). Trimming removed 7 bases at V and 9 bases at J, with 13 bases between. As DNA, the CDR3 is TGTGCCAGCACCCAGGGGGGTCTTGAGCAGTTCTTC. Its protein is CASTQGGLEQFF.

The V and J genes are TRBV15 and TRBJ1-2; 7 bases map to TRBD1. This CDR3 region has 14 residues. Germline V gives CDR1 LNHNV, CDR2 YYDKDF (reference sequence). Germline trimming cut 6 bases from V and 6 bases from J; bases unmatched to any gene: 10. The CDR3 loop reads CATRPNRGSDGYTF. In DNA form, the CDR3 reads TGTGCCACCAGACCGAACAGGGGATCGGATGGCTACACCTTC. Full variable domain (outside the CDR3, taken from reference TRBV15 and TRBJ1-2): DAMVIQNPRYQVTQFGKPVTLSCSQTLNHNVMYWYQQKSSQAPKLLFHYYDKDFNNEADTPDNFQSRRPNTSFCFLDIRSPGLGDTAMYLCATRPNRGSDGYTFGSGTRLTVV.

The J gene is TRBJ2-3, the V gene TRBV7-6; D is perhaps TRBD1 (5 bases). CDR1 is SGHVS and CDR2 is FNYEAQ in the germline V gene. The CDR3 sequence is 16 residues long. V was shortened by 5 bases and J by 0 bases, with 15 bases between the two germline ends. The CDR3 DNA is TGTGCCAGCAGCGCCGGACACCATCTTAGCACAGATACGCAGTATTTT. Its protein is CASSAGHHLSTDTQYF.